This TCR beta chain was sequenced during a study of control samples from healthy donors and cancer patients. Method: immunoSEQ multiplex PCR; TCRdb's copy keeps in-frame clones and lacks some. This table has under 150,000 clones, around 87% appearing once. V shed 4 bases and J 4 bases; nucleotides not matched to a gene: 8. This CDR3 spans 15 amino acids. Germline CDR1 reads SGHRS; CDR2 reads YFSETQ. Sequencing input: blood. The chain employs TRBV5-1 and TRBJ2-3; 8 bases match TRBD2. The source is a man aged 55-75 years in good health. In DNA form, the CDR3 reads TGCGCCAGCAGCCCCCCTACGGGGGGGCCAGATACGCAGTATTTT. Its protein is CASSPPTGGPDTQYF.